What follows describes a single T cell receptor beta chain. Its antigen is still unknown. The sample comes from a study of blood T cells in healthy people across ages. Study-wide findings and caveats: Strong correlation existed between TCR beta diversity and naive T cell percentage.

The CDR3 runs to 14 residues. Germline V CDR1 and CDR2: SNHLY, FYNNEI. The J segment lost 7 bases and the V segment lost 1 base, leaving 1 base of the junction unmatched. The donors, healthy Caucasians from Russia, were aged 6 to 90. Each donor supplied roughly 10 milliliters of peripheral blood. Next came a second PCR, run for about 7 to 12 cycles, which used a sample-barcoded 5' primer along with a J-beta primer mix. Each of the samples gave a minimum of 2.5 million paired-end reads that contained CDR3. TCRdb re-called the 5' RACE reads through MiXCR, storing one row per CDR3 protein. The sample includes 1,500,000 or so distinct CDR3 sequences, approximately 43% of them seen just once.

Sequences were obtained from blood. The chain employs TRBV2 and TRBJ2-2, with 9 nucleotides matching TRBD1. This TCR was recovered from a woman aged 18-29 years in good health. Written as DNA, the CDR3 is TGTGCCAGCAGTGAAGGACAGGGGGACGGGGAGCTGTTTTTT. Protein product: CASSEGQGDGELFF.